The 23 T cell receptor beta chains below were found in one sample sequenced in a study of T-cell reconstitution after alpha-beta-depleted transplantation in children. Preparation of the TCRbeta library involved a method that used unique molecular identifiers. TCRdb re-derived calls from the PCR reads in MiXCR, one entry per CDR3 protein. The sample records 700,000 or so distinct CDR3 sequences, around 13% being singletons. Sequenced material: PBMCs, taken before TCRalphabeta/CD19-depleted stem cell transplant. These receptors all stem from a girl aged 2 to 10 with congenital amegakaryocytic thrombocytopenia, due to receive a stem cell transplant.

V usage is TRBV11-2 and J usage is TRBJ2-3; D may be TRBD1 or TRBD2 (5 bases each). CDR1 and CDR2 (germline): SGHAT, FQNNGV. The V end lost 5 bases, the J end lost 5 bases, and 14 bases lay between the germline ends. The CDR3 totals 14 residues. The chain's CDR3 is CASSDRDAKDTQYF. The CDR3 DNA reads as TGTGCCAGCAGCGATCGGGACGCCAAAGATACGCAGTATTTT.

This clonotype was counted many times. The chain uses TRBV5-1 and TRBJ2-5, with a tentative D call TRBD2 (6 bases). V lost 0 bases to trimming and J lost 4 bases, with 13 bases between them. The germline V gene encodes CDR1 SGHRS and CDR2 YFSETQ. This CDR3 is built from 15 residues. CDR3 bases: TGCGCCAGCAGCTTGGCGGGGGACGGTCGAGAGACCCAGTACTTC. Protein: CASSLAGDGRETQYF.

The chain combines TRBV29-1 with TRBJ2-1, with 9 bases lining up with TRBD2. The CDR3 loop spans 13 amino acids. V gave up 5 bases and J gave up 12 bases; unmatched junction bases: 11. The germline V gene has CDR1 SQVTM and CDR2 ANQGSEA. The CDR3 reads CSVRPAGGGGQFF. The CDR3 nucleotides read TGCAGCGTTCGCCCAGCGGGAGGAGGAGGGCAGTTCTTC.

Ten or more counts support this clonotype. This chain links TRBV20-1 with TRBJ2-1, with 8 bases that match TRBD2. The CDR3 has 14 residues. Germline V gene data show CDR1 as DFQATT and CDR2 as SNEGSKA (reference sequence). V was clipped by 0 bases and J by 13 bases; unmatched bases: 11. CDR3 in DNA: TGCAGTGCTAGAGACAGGCTAGCGGGCCCCACCCAGTTCTTC. It translates to CSARDRLAGPTQFF.

The chain carries TRBV12-3 or TRBV12-4 and TRBJ2-1; tentative D call: TRBD1 (6 bases). V was clipped by 6 bases and J by 8 bases, with 20 bases between them. The CDR3 is 15 residues long. CDR3 bases: TGTGCCAGCAGCCCGAGGGGGTTGAGGATCTATGAGCAGTTCTTC. Its protein is CASSPRGLRIYEQFF.

This clonotype was detected only a few times. V usage is TRBV4-1 and J usage is TRBJ2-1; 7 bases align to TRBD1. Germline V gene sequence: CDR1 MGHRA, CDR2 YSYEKL. This CDR3 has 13 amino acids. Germline trimming cut 2 bases from V and 7 bases from J; bases unmatched to any gene: 2. CDR3 amino acids: CASSQNRGNEQFF. The CDR3 coding sequence is TGCGCCAGCAGCCAAAACAGGGGAAATGAGCAGTTCTTC.

This clonotype appeared many times. The genes are TRBV12-3 or TRBV12-4 and TRBJ1-1; 9 bases align to TRBD1. The CDR3 consists of 15 residues. V gave up 6 bases and J gave up 0 bases; unmatched junction bases: 5. This chain's CDR3 is CASSLQGALNTEAFF. CDR3 sequence (DNA): TGTGCCAGCAGCCTACAGGGGGCGCTGAACACTGAAGCTTTCTTT.

Of note for this clonotype: Just one base apart from a much larger clone, this may be a read error. The chain links TRBV15 to TRBJ2-1; a possible D gene is TRBD2 (5 bases). The germline CDR1 and CDR2 sequences are LNHNV and YYDKDF (reference sequence). This CDR3 comprises 17 residues. The CDR3: CSTSRGPTGSSYNEQFF. The CDR3 bases are TGTTCCACCAGCAGAGGACCGACGGGAAGCTCCTACAATGAGCAGTTCTTC.

V gene TRBV29-1 combines with J gene TRBJ1-2, with D hard to call. The CDR3 sequence is 11 residues long. Germline V gene lookup returns CDR1 SQVTM and CDR2 ANQGSEA. Trimming pared 8 bases from V and 8 bases from J, leaving 15 bases between. The CDR3 loop reads CSSYGGRGYTF. CDR3 nucleotide sequence: TGCAGCTCCTACGGCGGGCGGGGCTACACCTTC.

Notes on this clonotype: A read error is likely here: a far larger clone is one base away. The rearrangement joins TRBV12-3 or TRBV12-4 to TRBJ2-1; D unresolved. The CDR3 runs 14 residues. Trimming removed 0 bases at V and 1 base at J, with 4 bases between. CDR3 coding DNA: TGTGCCAGCAGTTTAGCGAGATCCTACAATGAGCAGTTCTTC. It yields the protein CASSLARSYNEQFF.

This clonotype was picked up many times. V usage is TRBV20-1 and J usage is TRBJ1-1, with 8 bases matching TRBD1. Germline values: CDR1 DFQATT, CDR2 SNEGSKA (reference sequence). V dropped 2 bases and J dropped 3; count of bases not matched to a gene: 5. The length of the CDR3 is 14 residues. The CDR3 protein is CSARQGARDTEAFF. Written as DNA, the CDR3 is TGCAGTGCTAGACAGGGGGCAAGAGACACTGAAGCTTTCTTT.

The V gene is TRBV20-1, the J gene TRBJ2-7; TRBD2 aligns across 9 bases. The V gene end was trimmed by 0 bases and the J gene end by 3 bases; junction bases not matched to a gene: 18. Germline V gives CDR1 DFQATT, CDR2 SNEGSKA (reference sequence). The CDR3 length is 19 residues. The CDR3 bases are TGCAGTGCTAGAGATCAACTGAGCGGGAGGAGGGAAGGTGACTACGAGCAGTACTTC. It yields the protein CSARDQLSGRREGDYEQYF.

This clonotype occurred a few times. The chain carries TRBV24-1 and TRBJ1-5; D is unresolved. CDR3 length: 14 amino acids. The germline gives CDR1 KGHDR, CDR2 SFDVKD. V gave up 4 bases and J gave up 2 bases, with 8 bases separating them. This CDR3 reads CATSDPGGNQPQHF. The CDR3 DNA reads TGTGCCACCAGTGACCCCGGAGGCAATCAGCCCCAGCATTTT.

This clonotype was observed at least ten times. The gene calls are TRBV5-1 and TRBJ2-1; the match to TRBD2 covers 9 bases. The germline V gene has CDR1 SGHRS and CDR2 YFSETQ. The CDR3 contains 15 residues. V dropped 4 bases and J dropped 8; count of bases not matched to a gene: 10. CDR3 loop: CASSPGTSFPHEQFF. The DNA of the CDR3 is TGCGCCAGCAGCCCCGGGACTAGCTTTCCCCATGAGCAGTTCTTC.

This clonotype was seen ten or more times. The chain is built from TRBV27 and TRBJ1-1, with D unresolved. With 6 bases removed from V and 3 bases from J, the gap between germline ends came to 17 bases. The V gene's germline CDR1 is MNHEY and CDR2 SMNVEV (reference sequence). This CDR3 region has 15 residues. Here the CDR3 DNA reads TGTGCCAGCAGATCAGAGTTTGGGTTCGACACTGAAGCTTTCTTT. Translating it yields CASRSEFGFDTEAFF.

This clonotype was recorded at least ten times. This chain connects TRBV27 to TRBJ1-4; D gene ambiguous. The CDR3 is 13 residues long. The ends were cut back, 5 bases at V and 5 bases at J, with 9 bases in the middle. Germline V lookup: CDR1 MNHEY, CDR2 SMNVEV (reference sequence). CDR3 in DNA: TGTGCCAGCAGTAAACGGGGAAATGAAAAACTGTTTTTT. Its protein product is CASSKRGNEKLFF.

This clonotype has more than one count but fewer than ten. V usage is TRBV15 and J usage is TRBJ2-5; 9 nucleotides align to TRBD2. V lost 1 base to trimming and J lost 4 bases; unmatched junction nucleotides: 7. Germline values: CDR1 LNHNV, CDR2 YYDKDF (reference sequence). The CDR3 is 16 residues long. The chain's CDR3 is CATSRVFAGGIETQYF. The CDR3 DNA reads TGTGCCACCAGCAGAGTTTTTGCGGGAGGGATAGAGACCCAGTACTTC.

A word on this clonotype: A much larger clone lies one base from this, so it may be a read error. The genes are TRBV20-1 and TRBJ2-7; no reliable D call. CDR3 size: 14 residues. The germline V gene encodes CDR1 DFQATT and CDR2 SNEGSKA (reference sequence). CDR3 nucleotide sequence: TGCAGAGCTCCCAATGACACACCGCGTGATGAGCAGTACTTC. Its protein is CRAPNDTPRDEQYF.

This clonotype was counted at least ten times. The chain couples TRBV11-2 to TRBJ2-1, with 7 bases aligning to TRBD1. Germline lookup yields CDR1 SGHAT and CDR2 FQNNGV. With V trimmed by 8 bases and J by 2 bases, 9 bases remained unmatched. The CDR3 is 15 amino acids. CDR3 in amino acids: CASRKSTGAYNEQFF. CDR3 DNA sequence: TGTGCCAGCCGCAAATCCACAGGGGCCTACAATGAGCAGTTCTTC. The full variable domain, with the rest looked up from reference TRBV11-2 and TRBJ2-1, is EAGVAQSPRYKIIEKRQSVAFWCNPISGHATLYWYQQILGQGPKLLIQFQNNGVVDDSQLPKDRFSAERLKGVDSTLKIQPAKLEDSAVYLCASRKSTGAYNEQFFGPGTRLTVL.

This clonotype has ten or more counts. V is TRBV20-1 and J is TRBJ2-3; D might be TRBD1 or TRBD2, each matching 5 bases. V was cut by 1 base and J by 1 base, with 9 bases left in between. The CDR3 loop spans 14 amino acids. Germline assignment: CDR1 DFQATT and CDR2 SNEGSKA (reference sequence). CDR3 in DNA: TGCAGTGCTAGAGTGGGGGTGGGCACAGATACGCAGTATTTT. Amino acid sequence: CSARVGVGTDTQYF.

This clonotype showed up just a few times. V usage is TRBV7-8 and J usage is TRBJ2-3; 9 bases agree with TRBD2. Germline loops: CDR1 SGHVS, CDR2 FQNEAQ. V trimming: 4 bases; J trimming: 1 base; junction bases outside the gene matches: 3. This CDR3 region has 15 residues. The CDR3 sequence is CASSSREGRTDTQYF. The DNA for the CDR3 is TGTGCCAGCAGCTCGCGGGAGGGCCGCACAGATACGCAGTATTTT.

The sample holds many counts of this clonotype. The CDR3 DNA follows: TGCGCCAGCGGGGACAGAAAGAGCACTGAAGCTTTCTTT. Encoded protein: CASGDRKSTEAFF. V and J are TRBV5-1 and TRBJ1-1, with 7 bases aligning to TRBD1. Germline trimming cut 7 bases from V and 4 bases from J; bases unmatched to any gene: 7. Germline lookup yields CDR1 SGHRS and CDR2 YFSETQ. This CDR3 spans 13 amino acids.

In this sample, this clonotype turned up many times. J is TRBJ2-7 and V is TRBV29-1, with D possibly being TRBD2 (5 bases). The CDR3 contains 13 residues. CDR1 and CDR2 from the germline V gene are SQVTM and ANQGSEA. Trimming took 4 bases from V and 0 from J, leaving 10 bases between them. The CDR3 reads CSVAAGLSYEQYF. CDR3 sequence (DNA): TGCAGCGTTGCGGCCGGACTCTCCTACGAGCAGTACTTC.